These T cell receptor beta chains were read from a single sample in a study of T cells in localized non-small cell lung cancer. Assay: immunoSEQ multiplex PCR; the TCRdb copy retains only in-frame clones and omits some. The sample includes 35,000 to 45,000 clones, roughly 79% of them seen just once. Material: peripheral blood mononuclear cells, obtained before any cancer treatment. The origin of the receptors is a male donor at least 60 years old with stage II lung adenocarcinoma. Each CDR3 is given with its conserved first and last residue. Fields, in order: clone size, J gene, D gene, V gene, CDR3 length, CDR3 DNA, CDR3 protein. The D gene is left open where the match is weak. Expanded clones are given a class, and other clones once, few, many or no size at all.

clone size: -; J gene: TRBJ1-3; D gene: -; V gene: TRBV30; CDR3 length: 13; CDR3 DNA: TGTGCCTGGAGTGGTGGCTCTGGAAACACCATATATTTT; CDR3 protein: CAWSGGSGNTIYF
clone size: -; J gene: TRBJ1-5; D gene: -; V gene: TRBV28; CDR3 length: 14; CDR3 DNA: TGTGCCACCCTGAATTTACGGAGCAATCAGCCCCAGCATTTT; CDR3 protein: CATLNLRSNQPQHF
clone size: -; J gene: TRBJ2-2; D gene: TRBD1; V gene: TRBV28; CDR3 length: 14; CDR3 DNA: TGTGCCAGCAGACCAGGGGGCGGCACCGGGGAGCTGTTTTTT; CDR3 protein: CASRPGGGTGELFF
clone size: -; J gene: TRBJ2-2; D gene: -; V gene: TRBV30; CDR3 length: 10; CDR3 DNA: TGTGCCTGGAGTGCCGGGGAGCTGTTTTTT; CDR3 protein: CAWSAGELFF
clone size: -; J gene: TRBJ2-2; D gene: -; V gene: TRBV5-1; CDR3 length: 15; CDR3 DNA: TGCGCCAGCAGCTTGAGTAGGCTAGCCACCGGGGAGCTGTTTTTT; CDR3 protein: CASSLSRLATGELFF
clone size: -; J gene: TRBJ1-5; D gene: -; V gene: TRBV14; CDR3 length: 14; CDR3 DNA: TGTGCCAGCAGCCAATCGGGCGGGCATCAGCCCCAGCATTTT; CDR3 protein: CASSQSGGHQPQHF
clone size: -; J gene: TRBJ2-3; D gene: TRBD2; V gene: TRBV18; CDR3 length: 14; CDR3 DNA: TGTGCCAGCTCACCAGCTAGCGGCCCGGGTACGCAGTATTTT; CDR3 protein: CASSPASGPGTQYF
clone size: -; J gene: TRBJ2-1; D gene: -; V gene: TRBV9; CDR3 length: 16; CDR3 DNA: TGTGCCAGCAGCGTAGACCGGGCTGGCTCCTACAATGAGCAGTTCTTC; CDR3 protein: CASSVDRAGSYNEQFF
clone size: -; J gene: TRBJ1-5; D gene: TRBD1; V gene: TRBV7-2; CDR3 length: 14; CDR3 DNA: TGTGCCAGCAGCGACCGGGACAGGGGACAGCCCCAGCATTTT; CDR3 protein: CASSDRDRGQPQHF
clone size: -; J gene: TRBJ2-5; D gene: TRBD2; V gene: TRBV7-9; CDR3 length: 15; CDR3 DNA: TGTGCCAGCAGCTTAGCCGAGCGGGGTCGGGAGACCCAGTACTTC; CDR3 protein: CASSLAERGRETQYF
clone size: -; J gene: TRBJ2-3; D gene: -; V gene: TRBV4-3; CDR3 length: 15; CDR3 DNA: TGCGCCAGCAGCCAAGATGCACTAAGCACAGATACGCAGTATTTT; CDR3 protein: CASSQDALSTDTQYF
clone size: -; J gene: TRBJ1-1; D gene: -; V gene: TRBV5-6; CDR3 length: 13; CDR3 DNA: TGTGCCAGCAGCCTACTCCTTAACACTGAAGCTTTCTTT; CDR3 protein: CASSLLLNTEAFF
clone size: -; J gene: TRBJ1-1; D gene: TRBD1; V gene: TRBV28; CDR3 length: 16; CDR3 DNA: TGTGCCAGCAGTCTCCTCGGGACAGGGGGGAACACTGAAGCTTTCTTT; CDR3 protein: CASSLLGTGGNTEAFF
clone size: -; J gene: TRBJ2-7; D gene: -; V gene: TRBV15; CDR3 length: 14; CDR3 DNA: TGTGCCACCAGCAAGACACCAACGGCCTACGAGCAGTACTTC; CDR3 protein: CATSKTPTAYEQYF
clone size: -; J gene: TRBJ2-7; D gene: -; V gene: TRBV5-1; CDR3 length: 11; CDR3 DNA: TGCGCCAGCAGCCGGGGCAGCGAGCAGTACTTC; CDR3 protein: CASSRGSEQYF
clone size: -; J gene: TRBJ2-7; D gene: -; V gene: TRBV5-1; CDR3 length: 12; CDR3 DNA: TGCGCCAGCAGCTTGGAGGGGGGATCTCAGTACTTC; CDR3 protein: CASSLEGGSQYF
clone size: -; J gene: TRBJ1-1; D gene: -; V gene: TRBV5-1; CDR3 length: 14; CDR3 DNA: TGCGCCAGCAGCTCGGGGGCGCGGGTCACTGAAGCTTTCTTT; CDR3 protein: CASSSGARVTEAFF
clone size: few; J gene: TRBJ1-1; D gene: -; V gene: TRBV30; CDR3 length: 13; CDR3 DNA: TGTGCCTGGAGCCTAACTTGGAACACTGAAGCTTTCTTT; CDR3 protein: CAWSLTWNTEAFF
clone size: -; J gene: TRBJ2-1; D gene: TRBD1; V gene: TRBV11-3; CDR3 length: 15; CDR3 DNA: TGTGCCAGCAGCTTCACACAGGGGCTAGGCAATGAGCAGTTCTTC; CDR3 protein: CASSFTQGLGNEQFF